This T cell receptor beta chain stems from a study of memory CD8 T cells in hepatitis C reinfection. At the level of the study: Peak reinfection samples were taken 3 to 8 weeks after detection. Study-wide results and caveats: With five or six donors, public clonotype conclusions could not be definitive.

TCRdb keeps only in-frame clones here, not all; method: immunoSEQ multiplex PCR. Of 35,000 to 55,000 clones listed, roughly 90% are singletons. A remark on this clone: Its antigen remains unidentified.

The sample's time point: peak reinfection, 3 to 8 weeks after reinfection detection. No in vitro expansion preceded TCR sequencing of the sorted cells. The CDR3 is 13 amino acids. V lost 6 bases, J lost 1 base, and 9 bases lay in between. The germline V gene encodes CDR1 MNHEY and CDR2 SMNVEV (reference sequence). Sequenced input: naive CD8+ T cells sorted from blood. This sequence originates from a man aged 18 to 35 with hepatitis C virus infection. V is TRBV27 and J is TRBJ1-1; tentative D call: TRBD1 (6 bases). The CDR3 region has the DNA TGTGCCAGCAGCATGACAGGGAACACTGAAGCTTTCTTT. Translating it yields CASSMTGNTEAFF.